This TCR beta chain was sequenced in a study of cytomegalovirus exposure and HLA in healthy donors. Study conclusions and caveats: Reportedly, TCR beta sequences accurately predicted HLA-A and HLA-B alleles in most subjects. The authors later found TCR association rates varying by HLA locus, with DRB1 most and HLA-C fewest. As a later analysis revealed, most CMV-associated TCR beta chains appeared HLA-restricted.

As regards this clone: Its specificity is unknown.

The CDR3 extends over 13 amino acids. Trimming cost V 1 base and J 16 bases, with 17 bases left between them. Germline-derived CDR1 and CDR2 are SGHAT and FQNNGV. In the PCR, 60 Vbeta and 13 Jbeta primers were used. The repertoire was sequenced with immunoSEQ multiplex PCR; TCRdb's copy has only in-frame clones and lacks some. The sample has over 150,000 clones; 82% are singletons. The genes are TRBV11-2 and TRBJ2-1; weak D call: TRBD2 (5 bases). The sequenced sample was PBMCs. The sequence was obtained from a woman in her fifties or sixties in good health and CMV-seropositive. CDR3 DNA sequence: TGTGCCAGCAGCTTAGTTATCGACTTCCTAGCTTTCTTC. Amino acids: CASSLVIDFLAFF.